This TCR beta chain was recovered during a study of spatial heterogeneity in lung cancer. As for the study in general: Among detected sequences, beta-chain ones consistently exceeded alpha-chain ones in number. Mean representation of each unique TCR and UMI combination in the raw reads exceeded 9.5 occurrences.

The time point: sample taken at primary tumor resection. The donor population consisted of approximately 70 patients with untreated, early-stage non-small cell lung cancer. The input material, whole RNA from tumor, nontumor lung or frozen PBMC, was sequenced unsorted. By frequency in the sample, this clonotype is large. Germline CDR1 is LGHDT and CDR2 is YNNKEL (reference sequence). This CDR3 comprises 13 residues. V was clipped by 4 bases and J by 9 bases, with 14 bases between them. Each CDR3 protein gets one entry after TCRdb re-called the 5' RACE reads with MiXCR. The table shows several hundred distinct CDR3 sequences, with approximately 10% occurring only once.

The material sequenced was normal lung tissue next to the tumor, taken at surgery. The source is a male donor with early-stage non-small cell lung cancer. The rearrangement links TRBV3-1 to TRBJ2-3; the D gene is possibly TRBD2 (6 bases). This CDR3 is CASSPREASTQYF. Here the CDR3 DNA reads TGTGCCAGCAGCCCCAGGGAGGCCTCCACGCAGTATTTT.